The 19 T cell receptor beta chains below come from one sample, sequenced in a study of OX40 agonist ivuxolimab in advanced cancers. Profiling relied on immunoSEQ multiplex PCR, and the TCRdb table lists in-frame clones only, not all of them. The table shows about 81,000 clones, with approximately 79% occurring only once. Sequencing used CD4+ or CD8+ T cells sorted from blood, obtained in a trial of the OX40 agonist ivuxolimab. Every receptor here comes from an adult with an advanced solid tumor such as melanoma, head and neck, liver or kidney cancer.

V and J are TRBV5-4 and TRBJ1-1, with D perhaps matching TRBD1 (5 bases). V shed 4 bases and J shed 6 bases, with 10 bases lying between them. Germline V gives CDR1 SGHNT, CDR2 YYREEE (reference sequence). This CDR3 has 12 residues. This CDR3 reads CASSLIGAEAFF. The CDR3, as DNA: TGTGCCAGCAGCCTAATAGGGGCTGAAGCTTTCTTT.

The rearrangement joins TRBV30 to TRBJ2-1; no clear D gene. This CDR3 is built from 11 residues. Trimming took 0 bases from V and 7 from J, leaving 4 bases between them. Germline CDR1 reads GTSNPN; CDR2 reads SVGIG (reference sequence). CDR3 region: CAWSVLNEQFF. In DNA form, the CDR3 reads TGTGCCTGGAGTGTACTAAATGAGCAGTTCTTC.

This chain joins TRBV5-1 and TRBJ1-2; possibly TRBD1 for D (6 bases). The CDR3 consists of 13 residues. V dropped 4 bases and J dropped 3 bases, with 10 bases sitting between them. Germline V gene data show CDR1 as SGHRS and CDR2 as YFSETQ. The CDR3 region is CASSGTGHYGYTF. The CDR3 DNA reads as TGCGCCAGCAGCGGAACAGGGCACTATGGCTACACCTTC.

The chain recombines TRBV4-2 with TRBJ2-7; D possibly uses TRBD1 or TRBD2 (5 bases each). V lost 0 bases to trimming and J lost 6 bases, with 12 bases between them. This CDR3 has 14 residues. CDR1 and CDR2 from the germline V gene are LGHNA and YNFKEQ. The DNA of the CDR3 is TGTGCCAGCAGCCAAGATCTCGGGGCCCGCGAGCAGTACTTC. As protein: CASSQDLGAREQYF.

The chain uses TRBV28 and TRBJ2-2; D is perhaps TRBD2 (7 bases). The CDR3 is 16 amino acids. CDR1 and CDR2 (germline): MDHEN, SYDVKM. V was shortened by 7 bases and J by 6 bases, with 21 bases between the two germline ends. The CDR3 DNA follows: TGTGCCAGCAATAGGGGGGGCGCGGGTCACCCCGGGGAGCTGTTTTTT. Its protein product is CASNRGGAGHPGELFF.

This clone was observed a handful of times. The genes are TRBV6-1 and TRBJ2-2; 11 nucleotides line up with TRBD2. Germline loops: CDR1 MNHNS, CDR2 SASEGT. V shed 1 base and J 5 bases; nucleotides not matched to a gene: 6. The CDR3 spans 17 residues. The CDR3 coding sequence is TGTGCCAGCAGTGAAGGGGAACTAGCGGGAGTTACCGGGGAGCTGTTTTTT. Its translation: CASSEGELAGVTGELFF.

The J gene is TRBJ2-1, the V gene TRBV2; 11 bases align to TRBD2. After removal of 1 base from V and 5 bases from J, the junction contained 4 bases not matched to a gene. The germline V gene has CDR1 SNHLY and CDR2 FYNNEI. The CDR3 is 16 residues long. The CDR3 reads CASSEVGTSGDNEQFF. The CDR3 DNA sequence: TGTGCCAGCAGTGAAGTTGGGACTAGCGGCGACAATGAGCAGTTCTTC.

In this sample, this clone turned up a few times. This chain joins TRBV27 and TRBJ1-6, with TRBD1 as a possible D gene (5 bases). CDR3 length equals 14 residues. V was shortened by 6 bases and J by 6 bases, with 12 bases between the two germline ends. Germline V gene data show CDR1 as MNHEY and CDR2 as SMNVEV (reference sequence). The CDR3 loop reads CASRQGTTNSPLHF. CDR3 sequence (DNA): TGTGCCAGCAGGCAAGGGACGACTAATTCACCCCTCCACTTT.

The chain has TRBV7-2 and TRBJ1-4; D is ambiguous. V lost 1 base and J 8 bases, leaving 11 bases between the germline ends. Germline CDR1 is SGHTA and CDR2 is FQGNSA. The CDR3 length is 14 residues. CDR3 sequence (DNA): TGTGCCAGCAGCTTAGACGGGAGAGCGGAAAAACTGTTTTTT. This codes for CASSLDGRAEKLFF.

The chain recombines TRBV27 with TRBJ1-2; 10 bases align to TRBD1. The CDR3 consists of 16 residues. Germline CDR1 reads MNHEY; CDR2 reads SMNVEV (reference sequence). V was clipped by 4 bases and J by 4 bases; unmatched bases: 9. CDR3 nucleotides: TGTGCCAGCAGTTCCTCCGGGACAGGGGTCCGCTATGGCTACACCTTC. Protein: CASSSSGTGVRYGYTF.

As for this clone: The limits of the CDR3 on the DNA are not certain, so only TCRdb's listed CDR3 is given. CDR3 sequence: CSVADGITFF. This chain links TRBV29-1 with TRBJ2-1. From germline, CDR1 is SQVTM and CDR2 ANQGSEA. The CDR3 spans 10 residues, counting both ends.

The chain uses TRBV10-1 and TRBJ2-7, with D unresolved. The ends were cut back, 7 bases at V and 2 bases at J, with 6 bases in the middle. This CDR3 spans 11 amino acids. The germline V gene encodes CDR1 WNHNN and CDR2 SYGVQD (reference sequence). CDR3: CASIGPYEQYF. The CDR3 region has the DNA TGCGCCAGCATCGGGCCCTACGAGCAGTACTTC.

The CDR3 nucleotides read TGTGCCAGCAATAAACAGGGCACAGATACGCAGTATTTT. Encoded protein: CASNKQGTDTQYF. The gene calls are TRBV2 and TRBJ2-3; weak D call: TRBD1 (5 bases). This CDR3 is built from 13 residues. The V end lost 7 bases, the J end lost 1 base, and 9 bases lay between the germline ends. Germline V gives CDR1 SNHLY, CDR2 FYNNEI.

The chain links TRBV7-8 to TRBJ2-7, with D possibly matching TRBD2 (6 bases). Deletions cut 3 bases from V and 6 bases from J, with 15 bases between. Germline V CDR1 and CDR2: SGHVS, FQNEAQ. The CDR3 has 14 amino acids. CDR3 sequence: CASSLTPGVIEQYF. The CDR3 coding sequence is TGTGCCAGCAGCTTGACCCCGGGAGTAATCGAGCAGTACTTC.

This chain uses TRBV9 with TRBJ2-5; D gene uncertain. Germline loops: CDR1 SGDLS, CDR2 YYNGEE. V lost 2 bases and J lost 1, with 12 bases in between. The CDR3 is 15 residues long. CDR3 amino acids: CASSVGPPAQETQYF. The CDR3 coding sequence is TGTGCCAGCAGCGTTGGGCCGCCGGCCCAAGAGACCCAGTACTTC.

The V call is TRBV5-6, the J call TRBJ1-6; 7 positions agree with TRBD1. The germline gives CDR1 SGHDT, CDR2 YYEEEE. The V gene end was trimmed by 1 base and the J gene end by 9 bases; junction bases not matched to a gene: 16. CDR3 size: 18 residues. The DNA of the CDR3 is TGTGCCAGCAGCTTGTCGCGGGGAGGACAGGTCCGCCTTTCACCCCTCCACTTT. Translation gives CASSLSRGGQVRLSPLHF.

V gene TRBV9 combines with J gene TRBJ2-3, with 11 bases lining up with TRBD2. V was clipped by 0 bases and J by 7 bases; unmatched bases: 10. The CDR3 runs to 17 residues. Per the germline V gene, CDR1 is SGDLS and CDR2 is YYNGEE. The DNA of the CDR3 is TGTGCCAGCAGCGTAGAAGAGGTAGCGGGGGGGCCATATACGCAGTATTTT. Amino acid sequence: CASSVEEVAGGPYTQYF.

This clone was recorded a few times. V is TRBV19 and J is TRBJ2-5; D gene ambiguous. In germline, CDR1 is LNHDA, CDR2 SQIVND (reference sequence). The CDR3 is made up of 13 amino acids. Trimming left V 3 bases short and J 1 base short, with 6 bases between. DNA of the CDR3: TGTGCCAGTAGTATTAATTTCCAAGAGACCCAGTACTTC. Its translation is CASSINFQETQYF.

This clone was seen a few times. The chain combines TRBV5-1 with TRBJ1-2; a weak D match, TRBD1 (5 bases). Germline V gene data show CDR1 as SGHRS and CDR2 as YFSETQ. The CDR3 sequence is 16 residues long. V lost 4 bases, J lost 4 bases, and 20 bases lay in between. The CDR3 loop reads CASSEQGGAGGYGYTF. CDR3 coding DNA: TGCGCCAGCAGCGAGCAGGGAGGGGCTGGAGGCTATGGCTACACCTTC.